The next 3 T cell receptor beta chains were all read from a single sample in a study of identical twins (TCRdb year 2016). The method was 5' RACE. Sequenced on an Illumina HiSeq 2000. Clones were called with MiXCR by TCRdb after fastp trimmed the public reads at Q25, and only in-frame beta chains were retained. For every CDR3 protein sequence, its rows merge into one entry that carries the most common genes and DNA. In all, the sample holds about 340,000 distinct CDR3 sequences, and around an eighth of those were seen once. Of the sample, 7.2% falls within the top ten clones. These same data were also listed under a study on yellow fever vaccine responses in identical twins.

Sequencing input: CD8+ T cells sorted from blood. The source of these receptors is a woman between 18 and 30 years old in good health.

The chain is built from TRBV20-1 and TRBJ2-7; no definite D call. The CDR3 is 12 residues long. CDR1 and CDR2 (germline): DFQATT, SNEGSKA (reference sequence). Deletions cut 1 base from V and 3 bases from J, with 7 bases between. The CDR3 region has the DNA TGCAGTGCTAGAGTAGGCCGCTACGAGCAGTACTTC. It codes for CSARVGRYEQYF.

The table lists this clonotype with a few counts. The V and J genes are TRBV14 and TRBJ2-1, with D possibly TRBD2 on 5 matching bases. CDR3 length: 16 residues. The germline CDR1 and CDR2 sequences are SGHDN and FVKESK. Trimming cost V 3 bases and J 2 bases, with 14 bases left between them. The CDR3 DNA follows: TGTGCCAGCAGCCAGGCGGTGCGGGTCCCCTACAATGAGCAGTTCTTC. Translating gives CASSQAVRVPYNEQFF. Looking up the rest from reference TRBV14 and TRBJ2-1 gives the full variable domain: EAGVTQFPSHSVIEKGQTVTLRCDPISGHDNLYWYRRVMGKEIKFLLHFVKESKQDESGMPNNRFLAERTGGTYSTLKVQPAELEDSGVYFCASSQAVRVPYNEQFFGPGTRLTVL.

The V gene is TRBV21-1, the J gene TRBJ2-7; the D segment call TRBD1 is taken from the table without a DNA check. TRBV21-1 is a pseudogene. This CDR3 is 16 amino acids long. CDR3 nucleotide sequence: TGTGCCAGCAGCGTATGCGGACAGCTAAGCTCCTACGAGCAGTACGTC. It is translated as CASSVCGQLSSYEQYV.